The clone carrying this TCR beta chain was recorded at least ten times. The sample originates from a study of regulatory T cells in long-lasting Graves disease. In building TCR beta libraries, iRepertoire HTBI primers were used together with Arm-PCR of CDR3 regions. From the multiplex PCR reads, TCRdb called clonotypes with MiXCR, one entry per CDR3 protein. Of 530,000 or so distinct CDR3 sequences listed, approximately 12% are singletons. CDR3 length: 12 residues. V lost 5 bases, J lost 6 bases, and 11 bases lay in between. Germline lookup yields CDR1 SGHAT and CDR2 FQNNGV. Time point noted: newly diagnosed GD, antithyroid drugs for less than 3 months. There was RNA extracted from PBMCs, and the TCR library was made from it. These data are also associated with another study on T cells in Graves' hyperthyroidism and ophthalmopathy.

The receptor comes from a man aged 25 to 40 with Graves disease. The J gene is TRBJ2-7, the V gene TRBV11-2; D is unresolved. The starting material was peripheral blood mononuclear cells (PBMCs), obtained at new diagnosis, from a patient treated with antithyroid drugs. The CDR3 DNA reads as TGTGCCAGCAGCCCCCTACCCTCCGAGCAGTACTTC. Its protein is CASSPLPSEQYF.